A single sample gave rise to the 26 T cell receptor beta chains below, sequenced in a study of shared clonotypes between healthy human individuals (dated by TCRdb to 2018 to 2020). Libraries came from the immunoSEQ multiplex PCR assay. Entries here come from immuneACCESS through TCRdb and include only in-frame sequences with V and J called. Some clones fail to appear in such tables; in the studies checked, an unresolved V gene covers under half of the shortfall, and the cause of the remainder is unknown. The sample yields a few million clones; more than 80% were counted once. Under 0.45% of the sample is held by the ten biggest clonotypes. The sequenced material came from naive CD4+ T cells from PBMCs. The cell subset or site label corresponds to: CD45RA+ positively selected. These receptors originate from a man aged 18 to 35 in good health. Some clones in this sample may be carry-over from other donors' samples.

The V gene is TRBV5-1, the J gene TRBJ2-1, with 12 bases fitting TRBD2. Germline CDR1 and CDR2: SGHRS and YFSETQ. The CDR3 contains 15 residues. With V trimmed by 4 bases and J by 7 bases, 6 bases remained unmatched. CDR3 in amino acids: CASSETSGSSNEQFF. In DNA, the CDR3 is TGCGCCAGCAGCGAGACTAGCGGGAGTAGTAATGAGCAGTTCTTC.

This clone occurred once. The genes are TRBV14 and TRBJ2-6; D ambiguous. The CDR3 spans 14 residues. CDR1 and CDR2 (germline): SGHDN, FVKESK. V lost 3 bases to trimming and J lost 0 bases, with 3 bases between them. The CDR3: CASSQYSGANVLTF. The CDR3 DNA reads as TGTGCCAGCAGCCAGTACTCTGGGGCCAACGTCCTGACTTTC.

The J gene is TRBJ1-5, the V gene TRBV19, with D uncertain. This CDR3 is 13 amino acids long. Germline V gene data show CDR1 as LNHDA and CDR2 as SQIVND (reference sequence). V shed 3 bases and J shed 9 bases, with 12 bases lying between them. The CDR3 region has the DNA TGTGCCAGTAGTATTGGGAATGGACGGCCCCAGCATTTT. Translation gives CASSIGNGRPQHF.

CDR3 region: CASKAPGGRGEQYF. CDR3 DNA sequence: TGTGCCAGCAAGGCCCCGGGGGGCCGGGGGGAGCAGTACTTC. This sequence joins TRBV6-1 and TRBJ2-7, with D possibly matching TRBD2 (7 bases). Germline V gene data show CDR1 as MNHNS and CDR2 as SASEGT. The CDR3 consists of 14 residues. V was clipped by 7 bases and J by 7 bases, with 20 bases between them.

This clone was recorded a few times. The chain is built from TRBV7-7 and TRBJ1-4; D unclear. Deletions cut 1 base from V and 6 bases from J, with 6 bases between. The CDR3 covers 13 residues. In germline, CDR1 is SSHAT, CDR2 FNYEAQ (reference sequence). The CDR3 DNA reads as TGTGCCAGCAGCTTAGGGGTTGATGAAAAACTGTTTTTT. Translated, it gives CASSLGVDEKLFF.

This sequence joins TRBV18 and TRBJ2-6, with TRBD1 as a possible D gene (6 bases). Germline CDR1 reads KGHSH; CDR2 reads LQKENI. Trimming cost V 3 bases and J 0 bases, with 21 bases left between them. The CDR3 is 20 residues long. CDR3 in DNA: TGTGCCAGCTCACCTGTACTCGTTCGACAGGATCTCTCTGGGGCCAACGTCCTGACTTTC. It yields the protein CASSPVLVRQDLSGANVLTF.

The chain combines TRBV4-2 with TRBJ2-1, with 7 bases fitting TRBD2. The germline gives CDR1 LGHNA, CDR2 YNFKEQ. J lost 5 bases, V lost 2 bases, and 15 bases had no gene match. The CDR3 spans 18 residues. The CDR3 spells CASSQSQSSLAIDNEQFF. The CDR3 DNA sequence: TGTGCCAGCAGCCAAAGCCAGAGTTCACTAGCGATTGACAATGAGCAGTTCTTC.

The chain links TRBV5-1 to TRBJ2-2, with 8 bases that match TRBD2. The CDR3 runs 15 residues. Germline CDR1 is SGHRS and CDR2 is YFSETQ. V dropped 5 bases and J dropped 6; count of bases not matched to a gene: 9. The CDR3 sequence: CASSKGLDFAGELFF. Written as DNA, the CDR3 is TGCGCCAGCAGTAAGGGACTAGATTTTGCCGGGGAGCTGTTTTTT.

This chain connects TRBV6-1 to TRBJ2-3; D is possibly TRBD1 (6 bases). V shed 9 bases and J shed 1 base, with 14 bases lying between them. Germline V lookup: CDR1 MNHNS, CDR2 SASEGT. CDR3 size: 14 residues. As DNA, the CDR3 is TGTGCCAGTAAACAGGGCCACCGCACAGATACGCAGTATTTT. It is translated as CASKQGHRTDTQYF.

With regard to this clone: One junction end disagrees with the germline gene, perhaps due to a read error. The chain is built from TRBV4-1 and TRBJ2-7; D gene ambiguous. The CDR3 contains 14 residues. Germline V CDR1 and CDR2: MGHRA, YSYEKL. The CDR3 sequence: CAGSQEQLSYEQYF. CDR3 in DNA: TGCGCCGGCAGCCAAGAACAGCTGTCTTACGAGCAGTACTTC.

This rearrangement joins TRBV29-1 to TRBJ2-3; 14 bases fit TRBD2. Germline V gene lookup returns CDR1 SQVTM and CDR2 ANQGSEA. The CDR3 loop spans 13 amino acids. V trimming: 7 bases; J trimming: 9 bases; junction bases outside the gene matches: 6. CDR3 nucleotides: TGCAGCGGAAAGGGACTAGCGGGAGAGACGCAGTATTTT. This codes for CSGKGLAGETQYF.

The chain employs TRBV9 and TRBJ1-1; tentatively, D is TRBD1 (5 bases). Germline lookup yields CDR1 SGDLS and CDR2 YYNGEE. CDR3 length: 14 amino acids. The germline V and J ends were trimmed by 4 bases and 3 bases, with 13 bases remaining between them. The CDR3 sequence: CASSPGPRHTEAFF. The DNA for the CDR3 is TGTGCCAGCAGCCCGGGACCTCGGCACACTGAAGCTTTCTTT.

The chain recombines TRBV25-1 with TRBJ2-7, with 9 bases that match TRBD2. The CDR3 has 13 amino acids. V was clipped by 4 bases and J by 5 bases; unmatched bases: 3. The germline V gene has CDR1 MGHDK and CDR2 SYGVNS. The CDR3 sequence: CASSVPSGNEQYF. Here the CDR3 DNA reads TGTGCCAGCAGTGTCCCTAGCGGGAACGAGCAGTACTTC.

This clone was detected once. The chain recombines TRBV7-8 with TRBJ1-5, with D unclear. The V end lost 1 base, the J end lost 3 bases, and 13 bases lay between the germline ends. The germline gives CDR1 SGHVS, CDR2 FQNEAQ. The CDR3 loop spans 16 amino acids. CDR3 sequence: CASSLEWRHYNQPQHF. Here the CDR3 DNA reads TGTGCCAGCAGCTTAGAGTGGCGTCACTACAATCAGCCCCAGCATTTT.

The chain joins TRBV29-1 to TRBJ2-1; no definite D call. Germline CDR1 reads SQVTM; CDR2 reads ANQGSEA. The V end was cut by 3 bases, the J end by 9 bases, with 0 bases between. This CDR3 has 8 residues. The CDR3 DNA is TGCAGCGTTGATGAGCAGTTCTTC. Translated, it gives CSVDEQFF.

The CDR3 reads CASSEPSDRTDTDTQYF. CDR3 sequence (DNA): TGTGCCAGCAGTGAACCGTCGGACAGGACGGACACAGATACGCAGTATTTT. The V gene is TRBV2, the J gene TRBJ2-3; TRBD1 agrees at 7 bases. Germline V gene lookup returns CDR1 SNHLY and CDR2 FYNNEI. Unmatched junction bases numbered 10, after V lost 2 bases and J lost 2 bases. This CDR3 is 17 amino acids long.

This chain links TRBV7-2 with TRBJ1-5; D remains ambiguous. The germline gives CDR1 SGHTA, CDR2 FQGNSA. The V gene lost 1 base and the J gene lost 1 base, with 8 bases spanning the gap. The CDR3 covers 15 residues. Here the CDR3 DNA reads TGTGCCAGCAGCTTAGATGCCCCCAGCAATCAGCCCCAGCATTTT. Protein sequence: CASSLDAPSNQPQHF.

The CDR3 sequence: CASSGDNSQETQYF. CDR3 in DNA: TGTGCCAGTAGTGGGGACAATTCCCAAGAGACCCAGTACTTC. The chain joins TRBV19 to TRBJ2-5; D possibly corresponds to TRBD1 (6 bases). Germline-derived CDR1 and CDR2 are LNHDA and SQIVND (reference sequence). Trimming cost V 5 bases and J 1 base, with 11 bases left between them. The CDR3 has 14 residues.

The CDR3: CASSYSTLNYGYTF. Written as DNA, the CDR3 is TGTGCCAGCAGTTACTCAACCCTTAACTATGGCTACACCTTC. This chain links TRBV6-6 with TRBJ1-2; D is undetermined. Germline CDR1 reads MNHNY; CDR2 reads SVGAGI (reference sequence). The CDR3 consists of 14 residues. V was cut by 0 bases and J by 1 base, with 6 bases left in between.

The genes are TRBV5-1 and TRBJ2-2, with D possibly matching TRBD2 (6 bases). The germline V gene encodes CDR1 SGHRS and CDR2 YFSETQ. The CDR3 loop spans 15 amino acids. V was trimmed by 4 bases and J by 8 bases, leaving 18 bases between them. The CDR3 DNA sequence: TGCGCCAGCAGCCCGCGGGGCCCCCCGTCGGGGGAGCTGTTTTTT. It is translated as CASSPRGPPSGELFF.

This chain joins TRBV10-1 and TRBJ2-5; TRBD1 agrees at 8 bases. Germline trimming cut 5 bases from V and 4 bases from J; bases unmatched to any gene: 3. Germline V gene data show CDR1 as WNHNN and CDR2 as SYGVQD (reference sequence). This CDR3 contains 13 residues. The CDR3 region is CASSSGQGETQYF. The DNA for the CDR3 is TGCGCCAGCAGTTCCGGACAGGGAGAGACCCAGTACTTC.

The gene calls are TRBV29-1 and TRBJ1-4; D not certain. The CDR3 covers 12 residues. The V end was cut by 8 bases, the J end by 0 bases, with 7 bases between. CDR1 and CDR2 from the germline V gene are SQVTM and ANQGSEA. CDR3 nucleotides: TGCAGCTACGTCACAACTAATGAAAAACTGTTTTTT. Translation gives CSYVTTNEKLFF.

The V call is TRBV5-6, the J call TRBJ2-3; D unclear. Germline V gene data show CDR1 as SGHDT and CDR2 as YYEEEE. The CDR3 consists of 14 residues. Trimming shortened V by 0 bases and J by 1 base, and 6 bases separated the two germline ends. The CDR3 nucleotides are TGTGCCAGCAGCTTGGCCCTCCGCACAGATACGCAGTATTTT. Protein sequence: CASSLALRTDTQYF.

The chain uses TRBV9 and TRBJ1-3; D is uncertain. The CDR3 spans 13 residues. The germline gives CDR1 SGDLS, CDR2 YYNGEE. Trimming shortened V by 4 bases and J by 4 bases, and 9 bases separated the two germline ends. The CDR3 loop is CASSPAIGNTIYF. The CDR3 coding sequence is TGTGCCAGCAGCCCAGCGATCGGAAACACCATATATTTT.

The chain combines TRBV7-9 with TRBJ1-6; TRBD1 matches at 7 bases. The V gene end was trimmed by 3 bases and the J gene end by 7 bases; junction bases not matched to a gene: 9. This CDR3 is built from 16 residues. Germline V gene sequence: CDR1 SEHNR, CDR2 FQNEAQ (reference sequence). CDR3 in amino acids: CASSFAAGTENSPLHF. CDR3 nucleotide sequence: TGTGCCAGCAGCTTCGCTGCCGGGACAGAGAATTCACCCCTCCACTTT. Complete variable domain (other parts from reference TRBV7-9 and TRBJ1-6): DTGVSQNPRHKITKRGQNVTFRCDPISEHNRLYWYRQTLGQGPEFLTYFQNEAQLEKSRLLSDRFSAERPKGSFSTLEIQRTEQGDSAMYLCASSFAAGTENSPLHFGNGTRLTVT.

The genes are TRBV28 and TRBJ2-7; perhaps TRBD2 as D (7 bases). This CDR3 comprises 14 residues. The V and J ends lost 5 bases and 3 bases respectively, with 14 bases between them. In germline, CDR1 is MDHEN, CDR2 SYDVKM. DNA for the CDR3: TGTGCCAGCAGTCCAGGAGGGGGGGTCTACGAGCAGTACTTC. This gives the protein CASSPGGGVYEQYF.